This entry describes one T cell receptor (beta chain). The antigen is not known. The germline gives CDR1 SGHAT, CDR2 FQNNGV. V lost 1 base and J lost 0; bases outside the gene matches: 7. The CDR3 is 18 residues long. The data originate from a study of cytomegalovirus exposure and HLA in healthy donors. It was with 60 Vbeta and 13 Jbeta primers that the PCR ran. This table comes from immunoSEQ multiplex PCR, and its TCRdb copy is limited to in-frame clones, with some not included. Among some 150,000 clones listed, over 65% were seen once. Points from the study as a whole: Accurate predictions that matched the HLA-A and HLA-B alleles of most subjects were reportedly made from TCR beta sequences. Data from an earlier analysis indicated that most TCR beta V segments were productive either about 90% or about 30% of the time. With high specificity and sensitivity, the classifier reportedly diagnosed cytomegalovirus status.

The receptor comes from a female donor in good health and CMV-seronegative. The sequenced sample was PBMCs. V is TRBV11-2 and J is TRBJ2-7; the match to TRBD2 covers 12 bases. The CDR3 protein is CASSLAASGGASSYEQYF. The DNA of the CDR3 is TGTGCCAGCAGCTTAGCAGCTAGCGGGGGGGCGAGCTCCTACGAGCAGTACTTC.